The clone carrying this T cell receptor (beta chain) was recorded once. Antigen unknown. This sample was included in a study of cytomegalovirus exposure and HLA in healthy donors. The PCR contained 60 Vbeta and 13 Jbeta primers. Generated by immunoSEQ multiplex PCR, the TCRdb table keeps only in-frame clones and is missing some. The table records 100,000 or so clones, roughly 80% of them present only once. Notes on the study in general: Many donors carried some public TCRs, although rarity characterized most TCR sequences.

The receptor was derived from a male donor in good health and CMV-seropositive. Sequenced: PBMCs.

The CDR3 sequence: CASSPRVTSGNTIYF. In DNA, the CDR3 is TGTGCCAGCTCACCACGCGTCACCTCTGGAAACACCATATATTTT. The rearrangement joins TRBV18 to TRBJ1-3; no clear D gene. Germline V gene lookup returns CDR1 KGHSH and CDR2 LQKENI. V was shortened by 1 base and J by 0 bases, with 7 bases between the two germline ends. This CDR3 contains 15 residues.